These 21 T cell receptor beta chains were sequenced from one sample in a study of PD-1 blockade in mismatch repair-deficient tumors (dated by TCRdb to 2016 to 2017). Preparation of the library involved the immunoSEQ multiplex PCR assay. Sourced from immuneACCESS, this table was stored by TCRdb with only in-frame sequences that have V and J called. A share of the clones is absent; for the studies checked, an unresolved V gene accounts for under half, and the remainder has no known explanation. Here the sample has some 100,000 clones; 82% occur a single time. Around 6.9% of the sample belongs to the ten largest clones. Sequencing was performed on peripheral blood, taken about 36 weeks after starting pembrolizumab. These receptors all stem from an adult with mismatch repair-deficient cancer.

This clone has a handful of counts. V is TRBV4-1 and J is TRBJ2-7; 10 bases line up with TRBD1. With 3 bases clipped from V and 10 bases from J, the junction kept 12 bases outside the gene matches. The germline CDR1 and CDR2 sequences are MGHRA and YSYEKL. The CDR3 covers 15 residues. The CDR3 DNA sequence: TGCGCCAGCAGCCACGAGACAGGGGGCAGAATGGATCAGTACTTC. It encodes CASSHETGGRMDQYF.

A word on this clone: Other nucleotide sequences from this sample produce the same CDR3. The chain is built from TRBV6-5 and TRBJ2-7; 12 nucleotides match TRBD2. Losses at the gene ends were 0 bases for V and 1 base for J; bases not matched to a gene: 1. Germline assignment: CDR1 MNHEY and CDR2 SVGAGI. This CDR3 comprises 16 residues. CDR3 in amino acids: CASSYSGLAGSYEQYF. The DNA for the CDR3 is TGTGCCAGCAGTTACTCGGGACTAGCGGGTTCCTACGAGCAGTACTTC.

The chain uses TRBV7-2 and TRBJ2-7; no clear D. Germline V lookup: CDR1 SGHTA, CDR2 FQGNSA. V shed 1 base and J shed 2 bases, with 9 bases lying between them. This CDR3 has 14 amino acids. The DNA for the CDR3 is TGTGCCAGCAGCTTAGGCCAGGCAGCCTACGAGCAGTACTTC. This gives the protein CASSLGQAAYEQYF.

This chain connects TRBV7-9 to TRBJ2-1; D is unresolved. CDR1 is SEHNR and CDR2 is FQNEAQ in the germline V gene (reference sequence). V lost 5 bases and J lost 3, with 17 bases in between. This CDR3 comprises 16 residues. The CDR3 here is CASSPLGSEIYNEQFF. The CDR3 DNA reads TGTGCCAGCAGCCCCTTAGGGTCGGAGATCTACAATGAGCAGTTCTTC. Variable domain in full (rest from reference TRBV7-9 and TRBJ2-1): DTGVSQNPRHKITKRGQNVTFRCDPISEHNRLYWYRQTLGQGPEFLTYFQNEAQLEKSRLLSDRFSAERPKGSFSTLEIQRTEQGDSAMYLCASSPLGSEIYNEQFFGPGTRLTVL.

CDR3 region: CASSPDTGRNYGYTF. Here the CDR3 DNA reads TGTGCCAGCAGCCCAGACACGGGTCGTAACTATGGCTACACCTTC. The chain employs TRBV7-9 and TRBJ1-2; no reliable D call. With 5 bases removed from V and 1 base from J, the gap between germline ends came to 14 bases. The V gene's germline CDR1 is SEHNR and CDR2 FQNEAQ (reference sequence). The CDR3 totals 15 residues.

The chain uses TRBV13 and TRBJ2-2, with D tentatively TRBD1 (6 bases). Germline CDR1 and CDR2: PRHDT and FYEKMQ (reference sequence). With 4 bases removed from V and 1 base from J, the gap between germline ends came to 13 bases. The CDR3 contains 16 residues. CDR3 nucleotides: TGTGCCAGCAGCTCCCCCGGGACAAGGAACACCGGGGAGCTGTTTTTT. Translating it yields CASSSPGTRNTGELFF.

V usage is TRBV7-2 and J usage is TRBJ1-4, with no clear D. The CDR3 has 14 residues. The V gene lost 1 base and the J gene lost 8 bases, with 11 bases spanning the gap. Germline V gives CDR1 SGHTA, CDR2 FQGNSA. Here the CDR3 DNA reads TGTGCCAGCAGCTTAGTGTTACAGAACGAAAAACTGTTTTTT. Translation: CASSLVLQNEKLFF.

The rearrangement joins TRBV6-1 to TRBJ1-5; TRBD1 aligns across 10 bases. The CDR3 sequence is 15 residues long. Trimming removed 4 bases from V and 6 bases from J; junction bases left unmatched: 6. Germline V lookup: CDR1 MNHNS, CDR2 SASEGT. CDR3 residues: CASSGRQGAGQPQHF. CDR3 nucleotide sequence: TGTGCCAGCAGTGGCCGACAGGGGGCGGGTCAGCCCCAGCATTTT.

The V gene is TRBV4-3, the J gene TRBJ2-1, with 9 nucleotides matching TRBD1. Germline lookup yields CDR1 LGHNA and CDR2 YSLEER. There are 15 residues in the CDR3. V trimming: 5 bases; J trimming: 6 bases; junction bases outside the gene matches: 8. CDR3 sequence (DNA): TGCGCCAGCAGCGTCAACAGGGGGCCCTCCAATGAGCAGTTCTTC. Translating gives CASSVNRGPSNEQFF.

V is TRBV30 and J is TRBJ2-7; D call uncertain. The CDR3 loop spans 11 amino acids. CDR1 is GTSNPN, CDR2 SVGIG, per germline (reference sequence). Trimming took 1 base from V and 3 from J, leaving 4 bases between them. This CDR3 is CAWSAGYEQYF. CDR3 bases: TGTGCCTGGAGTGCTGGCTACGAGCAGTACTTC. The complete variable domain, with remaining parts taken from reference TRBV30 and TRBJ2-7, reads SQTIHQWPATLVQPVGSPLSLECTVEGTSNPNLYWYRQAAGRGLQLLFYSVGIGQISSEVPQNLSASRPQDRQFILSSKKLLLSDSGFYLCAWSAGYEQYFGPGTRLTVT.

The rearrangement uses TRBV6-6 and TRBJ2-7; D ambiguous. Germline CDR1 is MNHNY and CDR2 is SVGAGI (reference sequence). This CDR3 spans 11 amino acids. Trimming removed 2 bases from V and 7 bases from J, with 6 bases in between. CDR3: CASSYGREQYF. The CDR3 DNA follows: TGTGCCAGCAGTTACGGTAGGGAGCAGTACTTC.

The genes are TRBV5-1 and TRBJ1-4; D gene ambiguous. The CDR3 consists of 17 residues. Trimming stripped 0 bases from V and 8 bases from J, with 20 bases between. The V gene's germline CDR1 is SGHRS and CDR2 YFSETQ. DNA for the CDR3: TGCGCCAGCAGCTTGGACGGAGGTTGGCGGAGGAACGAAAAACTGTTTTTT. Translating gives CASSLDGGWRRNEKLFF.

This clone was seen a single time. The chain joins TRBV4-1 to TRBJ2-4, with a possible D match to TRBD2 (6 bases). Germline values: CDR1 MGHRA, CDR2 YSYEKL. Trimming removed 4 bases at V and 0 bases at J, with 25 bases between. This CDR3 contains 20 residues. CDR3 in DNA: TGCGCCAGCAGCCGGAGCCTACTGCCGGGAGTGCCCCAAGCCAAAAACATTCAGTACTTC. Amino acid sequence: CASSRSLLPGVPQAKNIQYF.

This clone was observed a few times. The chain is built from TRBV6-6 and TRBJ2-2; D remains unclear. The CDR3 consists of 15 residues. CDR1 and CDR2 (germline): MNHNY, SVGAGI (reference sequence). Trimming shortened V by 6 bases and J by 3 bases, and 14 bases separated the two germline ends. CDR3 sequence reads: CASSPSRVDTGELFF. Here the CDR3 DNA reads TGTGCCAGCAGCCCGAGCCGAGTGGACACCGGGGAGCTGTTTTTT.

DNA of the CDR3: TGTGCCTTCAAAGCCACAGGGGCCCCCGGAAGTGGCTACACCTTC. Its translation is CAFKATGAPGSGYTF. The chain is built from TRBV30 and TRBJ1-2; 7 bases match TRBD1. The germline V gene encodes CDR1 GTSNPN and CDR2 SVGIG (reference sequence). The CDR3 covers 15 residues. Trimming at V came to 7 bases and at J to 7 bases, leaving 18 bases not matched to a gene.

J is TRBJ2-1 and V is TRBV9; 8 positions match TRBD1. The CDR3 is 16 amino acids. V lost 2 bases to trimming and J lost 6 bases; unmatched junction nucleotides: 10. Germline lookup yields CDR1 SGDLS and CDR2 YYNGEE. For the CDR3, the DNA is TGTGCCAGCAGCGTCAATAGGGGACAGGCCCGCAATGAGCAGTTCTTC. Protein product: CASSVNRGQARNEQFF.

This clone was seen once. The chain couples TRBV6-5 to TRBJ1-1; 9 nucleotides align to TRBD1. Trimming at V came to 2 bases and at J to 2 bases, leaving 3 bases not matched to a gene. Germline V gene lookup returns CDR1 MNHEY and CDR2 SVGAGI. This CDR3 is 15 amino acids long. CDR3 residues: CASSYRDRANTEAFF. In DNA form, the CDR3 reads TGTGCCAGCAGTTACCGGGACAGGGCTAACACTGAAGCTTTCTTT.

This chain links TRBV19 with TRBJ2-3; maybe TRBD2 (5 bases). The CDR3 extends over 14 amino acids. Germline V lookup: CDR1 LNHDA, CDR2 SQIVND (reference sequence). Trimming shortened V by 7 bases and J by 5 bases, and 16 bases separated the two germline ends. The CDR3 reads CASTTGGPGDTQYF. CDR3 sequence (DNA): TGTGCCAGTACCACTGGCGGGCCTGGAGATACGCAGTATTTT.

V is TRBV5-8 and J is TRBJ2-7, with D perhaps assigned TRBD1 or TRBD2 (5 bases each). Germline loops: CDR1 SGHTS, CDR2 YDEGEE. V was shortened by 2 bases and J by 2 bases, with 14 bases between the two germline ends. This CDR3 has 15 amino acids. CDR3 protein: CASSFAGTATYEQYF. DNA of the CDR3: TGTGCCAGCAGCTTCGCCGGGACGGCAACCTACGAGCAGTACTTC. The full variable domain, rest sourced from reference TRBV5-8 and TRBJ2-7, is EAGVTQSPTHLIKTRGQQATLRCSPISGHTSVYWYQQALGLGLQFLLWYDEGEERNRGNFPPRFSGRQFPNYSSELNVNALELEDSALYLCASSFAGTATYEQYFGPGTRLTVT.

The chain recombines TRBV6-1 with TRBJ2-7; D remains ambiguous. Germline-derived CDR1 and CDR2 are MNHNS and SASEGT. The germline V and J ends were trimmed by 3 bases and 5 bases, with 11 bases remaining between them. This CDR3 region has 13 residues. CDR3 region: CASSDSGSDEQYF. DNA of the CDR3: TGTGCCAGCAGTGATAGTGGGTCGGACGAGCAGTACTTC.

The V call is TRBV2, the J call TRBJ2-3; 13 bases align to TRBD2. CDR3 length: 16 amino acids. Germline V gene sequence: CDR1 SNHLY, CDR2 FYNNEI. The junction had 5 bases not matched to a gene; V was cut back by 6 bases and J by 2 bases. The CDR3 coding sequence is TGTGCCAGCAGCCGGACTAGCGGGAGAATCACAGATACGCAGTATTTT. Translated, it gives CASSRTSGRITDTQYF.